The rows below give T cell receptor beta chains drawn from one sample of a study of OX40 agonist ivuxolimab in advanced cancers. Sequencing used immunoSEQ multiplex PCR; TCRdb keeps in-frame clones, though not all of them. The table shows tens of thousands of clones, with approximately 88% occurring only once. The sequencing here drew on CD4+ or CD8+ T cells sorted from blood, taken in a trial of the OX40 agonist ivuxolimab. The origin of the receptors is an adult with an advanced solid tumor such as melanoma, head and neck, liver or kidney cancer. CDR3s include the opening cysteine and the closing phenylalanine or tryptophan. The order of the fields is D gene, V gene, J gene, clone size, CDR3 protein, CDR3 DNA. D genes are given only for firm matches. Expanded clones are given a class, and other clones once, few, many or no size at all.

-	TRBV28	TRBJ1-5	few	CASSSGHSSNQPQHF	TGTGCCAGCAGTTCCGGACATTCTAGCAATCAGCCCCAGCATTTT
TRBD1	TRBV2	TRBJ1-5	-	CASSKGQGGHQPQHF	TGTGCCAGCAGTAAGGGACAGGGAGGTCATCAGCCCCAGCATTTT
-	TRBV4-3	TRBJ2-7	-	CASSPHGLSYEQYF	TGCGCCAGCAGCCCCCACGGACTTTCCTACGAGCAGTACTTC
-	TRBV11-2	TRBJ2-2	-	CASSLNGPGTGELFF	TGTGCCAGCAGCTTAAACGGGCCCGGAACCGGGGAGCTGTTTTTT
-	TRBV4-3	TRBJ2-7	-	CASSQGGGAYEQYF	TGCGCCAGCAGCCAAGGAGGGGGAGCGTACGAGCAGTACTTC
TRBD1	TRBV5-4	TRBJ1-2	-	CASSSGTGVNYGYTF	TGTGCCAGCAGCTCCGGGACAGGGGTTAACTATGGCTACACCTTC
-	TRBV4-1	TRBJ2-2	-	CASSEPTRTGANGELFF	TGCGCCAGCAGCGAACCCACGCGAACGGGGGCAAACGGGGAGCTGTTTTTT
TRBD2	TRBV7-3	TRBJ2-1	-	CASSPSGDPLLGNEQFF	TGTGCCAGCAGCCCCAGCGGGGACCCCTTACTGGGCAATGAGCAGTTCTTC
-	TRBV9	TRBJ2-2	-	CASSVEVGNTGELFF	TGTGCCAGCAGCGTAGAGGTGGGCAACACCGGGGAGCTGTTTTTT
-	TRBV2	TRBJ1-5	-	CASSEALWGFRQPQHF	TGTGCCAGCAGTGAAGCGCTTTGGGGCTTTAGGCAGCCCCAGCATTTT
-	TRBV6-5	TRBJ1-1	-	CASSSDRNTEAFF	TGTGCCAGCAGCAGTGACAGGAACACTGAAGCTTTCTTT
-	TRBV6-5	TRBJ1-1	-	CASSFTGNSQAFF	TGTGCCAGCAGTTTTACAGGAAATTCTCAAGCTTTCTTT
-	TRBV5-6	TRBJ2-5	-	CASSTEETQYF	TGTGCCAGCAGCACCGAAGAGACCCAGTACTTC
TRBD2	TRBV2	TRBJ2-2	-	CASSASGGFGELFF	TGTGCCAGCAGTGCTAGCGGGGGGTTCGGGGAGCTGTTTTTT
-	TRBV4-1	TRBJ2-5	-	CASSQVGSGPEETQYF	TGCGCCAGCAGCCAAGTTGGGTCAGGGCCTGAGGAGACCCAGTACTTC
TRBD2	TRBV5-4	TRBJ2-5	-	CASSLGAGGGQETQYF	TGTGCCAGCAGCTTGGGGGCGGGGGGAGGCCAAGAGACCCAGTACTTC
-	TRBV6-5	TRBJ1-1	-	CASSYSDMNTEAFF	TGTGCCAGCAGTTACTCAGATATGAACACTGAAGCTTTCTTT
-	TRBV27	TRBJ1-2	-	CASSLLGGSNYGYTF	TGTGCCAGCAGTCTGCTAGGCGGCAGTAACTATGGCTACACCTTC
-	TRBV6-6	TRBJ2-2	-	CASGDGPGELFF	TGTGCCAGCGGAGACGGACCCGGGGAGCTGTTTTTT
-	TRBV10-3	TRBJ1-1	-	CAYTAGMNTEAFF	TGTGCCTATACGGCAGGGATGAACACTGAAGCTTTCTTT
-	TRBV2	TRBJ1-5	-	CASSEGRNQPQHF	TGTGCCAGCAGTGAAGGCAGAAATCAGCCCCAGCATTTT
-	TRBV4-1	TRBJ1-3	-	CASSPSGRNTIYF	TGCGCCAGCAGCCCCTCCGGAAGAAACACCATATATTTT
-	TRBV13	TRBJ2-7	-	CASSFTGSGYEQYF	TGTGCCAGCAGCTTTACGGGTTCCGGCTACGAGCAGTACTTC
TRBD1	TRBV27	TRBJ1-6	-	CASSLYFRTDLGRGSSPLHF	TGTGCCAGCAGTTTATACTTTAGGACGGATTTGGGCAGGGGGAGTTCACCCCTCCACTTT
-	TRBV4-3	TRBJ2-4	-	CASSQDPHVAKNIQYF	TGCGCCAGCAGCCAAGATCCCCACGTAGCCAAAAACATTCAGTACTTC
-	TRBV15	TRBJ1-1	-	CATSRDKGGGTEAFF	TGTGCCACCAGCAGAGATAAGGGAGGGGGCACTGAAGCTTTCTTT